Presented here are 14 T cell receptor beta chains from one specimen sequenced in a study of blood T cell repertoires in COVID-19. Assay used: immunoSEQ multiplex PCR; TCRdb lists only in-frame clones, some missing. The data show about 170,000 clones, roughly 93% seen once. Sequenced material: peripheral blood. Every receptor here comes from a man aged 18 to 30 with COVID-19, enrolled during active disease.

The rearrangement links TRBV19 to TRBJ2-1; D is undetermined. Germline assignment: CDR1 LNHDA and CDR2 SQIVND (reference sequence). Trimming took off 3 bases at V and 6 bases at J, with 12 bases between the two ends. The CDR3 totals 14 residues. The CDR3 DNA sequence: TGTGCCAGTAGTATTATAGTCTGGAGCAATGAGCAGTTCTTC. Protein product: CASSIIVWSNEQFF.

This clone was observed a single time. The V call is TRBV6-1, the J call TRBJ2-7; TRBD2 might be the D (6 bases). The CDR3 has 14 residues. Trimming removed 3 bases from V and 6 bases from J, with 15 bases in between. Germline CDR1 reads MNHNS; CDR2 reads SASEGT. The CDR3 here is CASSDRMEGPEQYF. The CDR3 DNA is TGTGCCAGCAGTGACCGGATGGAGGGGCCCGAGCAGTACTTC.

The chain carries TRBV13 and TRBJ1-1; 10 bases fit TRBD1. CDR3 length equals 14 residues. Germline V lookup: CDR1 PRHDT, CDR2 FYEKMQ (reference sequence). After removal of 7 bases from V and 5 bases from J, the junction contained 7 bases not matched to a gene. The CDR3 sequence: CASTQTGGGTEAFF. Written as DNA, the CDR3 is TGTGCCAGCACGCAGACAGGGGGCGGTACTGAAGCTTTCTTT.

The chain recombines TRBV29-1 with TRBJ1-2; 7 bases map to TRBD1. In germline, CDR1 is SQVTM, CDR2 ANQGSEA. The CDR3 has 14 residues. Germline trimming cut 7 bases from V and 4 bases from J; bases unmatched to any gene: 12. The CDR3 DNA follows: TGCAGCGACCAGAAGACAGGGCCGCCCTATGGCTACACCTTC. As protein: CSDQKTGPPYGYTF.

The chain has TRBV4-3 and TRBJ2-7, with TRBD1 as a possible D gene (6 bases). The CDR3 totals 14 residues. V dropped 0 bases and J dropped 12 bases, with 18 bases sitting between them. Germline lookup yields CDR1 LGHNA and CDR2 YSLEER. The CDR3 nucleotides read TGCGCCAGCAGCCAAGATGAAGGGACATCGAGAACGTACTTC. It yields the protein CASSQDEGTSRTYF.

The chain has TRBV30 and TRBJ1-2; D not resolved. Germline CDR1 GTSNPN, CDR2 SVGIG (reference sequence). With 3 bases removed from V and 0 bases from J, the gap between germline ends came to 8 bases. This CDR3 comprises 13 residues. CDR3 nucleotides: TGTGCCTGGAGGCGGTCCTCTAACTATGGCTACACCTTC. It is translated as CAWRRSSNYGYTF.

The chain joins TRBV28 to TRBJ2-5; possible D gene TRBD2, 6 bases. V was cut by 3 bases and J by 5 bases, with 16 bases left in between. The length of the CDR3 is 15 residues. Germline-derived CDR1 and CDR2 are MDHEN and SYDVKM. DNA for the CDR3: TGTGCCAGCAGTTTGGAGGGGCACGTCTGGGAGACCCAGTACTTC. It encodes CASSLEGHVWETQYF.

The CDR3: CASSPEGDRANVLTF. The DNA of the CDR3 is TGTGCCAGCAGTCCGGAGGGAGATAGGGCCAACGTCCTGACTTTC. J is TRBJ2-6 and V is TRBV28, with a possible D match to TRBD2 (6 bases). Per germline, CDR1 MDHEN and CDR2 SYDVKM. Trimming took off 5 bases at V and 5 bases at J, with 13 bases between the two ends. The CDR3 spans 15 residues. The full variable domain, with the rest looked up from reference TRBV28 and TRBJ2-6, is DVKVTQSSRYLVKRTGEKVFLECVQDMDHENMFWYRQDPGLGLRLIYFSYDVKMKEKGDIPEGYSVSREKKERFSLILESASTNQTSMYLCASSPEGDRANVLTFGAGSRLTVL.

This rearrangement joins TRBV13 to TRBJ1-5; 8 bases match TRBD1. After removal of 5 bases from V and 5 bases from J, the junction contained 8 bases not matched to a gene. In germline, CDR1 is PRHDT, CDR2 FYEKMQ (reference sequence). This CDR3 contains 15 residues. CDR3 bases: TGTGCCAGCAGCGTCAGGGGGCTCAGGGATCAGCCCCAGCATTTT. Its translation: CASSVRGLRDQPQHF. The variable domain in full, with the rest retrieved from reference TRBV13 and TRBJ1-5, is AAGVIQSPRHLIKEKRETATLKCYPIPRHDTVYWYQQGPGQDPQFLISFYEKMQSDKGSIPDRFSAQQFSDYHSELNMSSLELGDSALYFCASSVRGLRDQPQHFGDGTRLSIL.

J is TRBJ1-2 and V is TRBV23-1; perhaps TRBD1 as D (6 bases). TRBV23-1 is placed among ORFs of uncertain function. V was clipped by 2 bases and J by 3 bases, with 19 bases between them. The CDR3 runs to 17 residues. In DNA, the CDR3 is TGCGCCAGCAGTCAAATGGGGCAGGGGAGATTATACTATGGCTACACCTTC. Its translation: CASSQMGQGRLYYGYTF.

This clone was detected once. This chain uses TRBV11-3 with TRBJ2-5; the D gene is possibly TRBD2 (6 bases). CDR3 size: 16 residues. Germline CDR1 reads SGHNT; CDR2 reads YENEEA. V was pared by 1 base and J by 4 bases, with 16 bases between. The CDR3 reads CASSLGLAPEGETQYF. The CDR3 DNA follows: TGTGCCAGCAGCTTAGGTCTAGCACCGGAGGGAGAGACCCAGTACTTC.

This clone was recorded once. The gene calls are TRBV10-1 and TRBJ2-7; D unresolved. The germline V and J ends were trimmed by 8 bases and 1 base, with 9 bases remaining between them. CDR1 and CDR2 from the germline V gene are WNHNN and SYGVQD (reference sequence). The CDR3 has 12 residues. This CDR3 is CASSRSSYEQYF. The CDR3 DNA reads TGCGCCAGCTCCAGGTCGTCCTACGAGCAGTACTTC.

The V and J genes are TRBV5-3 and TRBJ1-6, with TRBD1 identical over 10 bases. TRBV5-3 is classed as an ORF, of uncertain function. Germline trimming cut 0 bases from V and 7 bases from J; bases unmatched to any gene: 1. CDR3 length: 15 amino acids. The CDR3 region has the DNA TGTGCCAGAAGCTTGGGGACAGGGGGGAATTCACCCCTCCACTTT. Protein sequence: CARSLGTGGNSPLHF.

The rearrangement links TRBV9 to TRBJ2-7; weak D call: TRBD2 (6 bases). The V and J ends lost 0 bases and 4 bases respectively, with 20 bases between them. The CDR3 covers 17 residues. The germline V gene has CDR1 SGDLS and CDR2 YYNGEE. CDR3 amino acids: CASSVGSGRKGGYEQYF. The CDR3, as DNA: TGTGCCAGCAGCGTAGGATCGGGTCGGAAGGGAGGATACGAGCAGTACTTC.